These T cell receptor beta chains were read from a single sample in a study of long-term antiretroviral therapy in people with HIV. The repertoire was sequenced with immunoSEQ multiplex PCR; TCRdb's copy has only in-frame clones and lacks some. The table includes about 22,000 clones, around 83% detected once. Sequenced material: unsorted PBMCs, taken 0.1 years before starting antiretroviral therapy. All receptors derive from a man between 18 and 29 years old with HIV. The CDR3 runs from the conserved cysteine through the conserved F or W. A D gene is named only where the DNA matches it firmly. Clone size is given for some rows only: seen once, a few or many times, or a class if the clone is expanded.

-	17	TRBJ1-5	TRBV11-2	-	CASSDTRDIINNQPRHF	TGTGCCAGCAGCGACACGAGGGACATTATTAACAATCAGCCCCGGCATTTT
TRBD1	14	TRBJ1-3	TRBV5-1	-	CASSLGQEPNTIYF	TGCGCCAGCAGTTTGGGACAGGAGCCAAACACCATATATTTT
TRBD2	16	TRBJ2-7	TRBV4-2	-	CASSQERTSGAYEQYF	TGTGCCAGCAGCCAAGAAAGGACTAGCGGGGCCTACGAGCAGTACTTC
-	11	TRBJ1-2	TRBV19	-	CASSRGGGYTF	TGTGCCAGTAGTAGGGGAGGCGGCTACACCTTC
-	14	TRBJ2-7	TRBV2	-	CASRVLMGTHEQYF	TGTGCCAGCAGGGTTCTTATGGGGACCCACGAGCAGTACTTC
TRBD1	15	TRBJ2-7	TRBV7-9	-	CASSYDREKDYEQYF	TGTGCCAGCAGCTACGACAGGGAAAAGGACTACGAGCAGTACTTC
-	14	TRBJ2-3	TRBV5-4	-	CAGSRGYRTDTQYF	TGTGCCGGGTCGAGGGGGTATCGCACAGATACGCAGTATTTT
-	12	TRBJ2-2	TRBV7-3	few	CASSGGRGELFF	TGTGCCAGCAGCGGGGGGCGCGGGGAGCTGTTTTTT
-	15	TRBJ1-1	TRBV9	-	CASSVATGPNTEAFF	TGTGCCAGCAGCGTAGCCACAGGTCCGAACACTGAAGCTTTCTTT
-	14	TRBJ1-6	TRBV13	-	CASSLNRANSPLHF	TGTGCCAGCAGCTTAAACAGGGCTAATTCACCCCTCCACTTT
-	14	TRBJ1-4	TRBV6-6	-	CASSYRGDNEKLFF	TGTGCCAGCAGTTACAGGGGAGATAATGAAAAACTGTTTTTT
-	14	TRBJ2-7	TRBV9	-	CASSVESSPREQYF	TGTGCCAGCAGCGTAGAATCTAGCCCCCGCGAGCAGTACTTC
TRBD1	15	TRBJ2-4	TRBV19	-	CASSVDRGPKNIQYF	TGTGCCAGTAGTGTAGACAGGGGGCCCAAAAACATTCAGTACTTC
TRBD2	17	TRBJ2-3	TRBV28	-	CASSLGTSGSLADTQYF	TGTGCCAGCAGTTTAGGGACTAGCGGGAGCCTGGCAGATACGCAGTATTTT
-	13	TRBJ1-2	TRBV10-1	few	CASSGGTSYGYTF	TGCGCCAGCAGTGGGGGGACAAGCTATGGCTACACCTTC
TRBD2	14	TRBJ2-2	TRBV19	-	CASRLAGNTGELFF	TGTGCCAGTAGACTAGCGGGGAACACCGGGGAGCTGTTTTTT
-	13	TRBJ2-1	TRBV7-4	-	CASSPDQYNEQFF	TGTGCCAGCAGCCCTGACCAGTACAATGAGCAGTTCTTC
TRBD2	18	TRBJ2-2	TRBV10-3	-	CAIRRGLAGGLNTGELFF	TGTGCCATCAGGAGAGGACTAGCGGGGGGACTGAACACCGGGGAGCTGTTTTTT
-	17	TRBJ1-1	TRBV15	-	CATSRDRVAAMNTEAFF	TGTGCCACCAGCAGAGATCGGGTGGCAGCGATGAACACTGAAGCTTTCTTT
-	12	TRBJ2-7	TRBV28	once	CASSPAGYEQYF	TGTGCCAGCAGCCCTGCTGGGTACGAGCAGTACTTC
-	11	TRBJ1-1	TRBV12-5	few	CASGWGTEAFF	TGTGCTAGTGGTTGGGGCACTGAAGCTTTCTTT
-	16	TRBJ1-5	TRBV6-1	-	CASSESRGLSNQPQHF	TGTGCCAGCAGTGAATCTCGGGGACTTAGCAATCAGCCCCAGCATTTT
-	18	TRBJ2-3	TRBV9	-	CASSVLTGEVVGTDTQYF	TGTGCCAGCAGCGTACTGACGGGAGAGGTGGTCGGCACAGATACGCAGTATTTT
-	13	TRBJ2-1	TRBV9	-	CASSAIAEDEQFF	TGTGCCAGCAGCGCTATAGCGGAGGATGAGCAGTTCTTC
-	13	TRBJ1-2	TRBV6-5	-	CASSPGLLYGYTF	TGTGCCAGCAGCCCTGGACTACTCTATGGCTACACCTTC
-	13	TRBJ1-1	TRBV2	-	CASSVGMNTEAFF	TGTGCCAGCAGTGTTGGGATGAACACTGAAGCTTTCTTT
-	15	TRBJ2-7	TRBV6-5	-	CASSYSTGPSYEQYF	TGTGCCAGCAGTTACTCGACAGGACCCTCCTACGAGCAGTACTTC
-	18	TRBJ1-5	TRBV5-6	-	CASSRKGHEFYSNQPQHF	TGTGCCAGCAGCCGGAAGGGACACGAGTTCTATAGCAATCAGCCCCAGCATTTT
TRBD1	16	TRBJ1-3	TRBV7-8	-	CASSLTGQDSGNTIYF	TGTGCCAGCAGCTTAACAGGACAGGACTCTGGAAACACCATATATTTT
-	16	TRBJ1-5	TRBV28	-	CASSLLGQRSNQPQHF	TGTGCCAGCAGTTTATTGGGACAAAGGTCCAATCAGCCCCAGCATTTT
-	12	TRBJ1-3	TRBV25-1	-	CASSGPENTIYF	TGTGCCAGCAGTGGACCCGAAAACACCATATATTTT
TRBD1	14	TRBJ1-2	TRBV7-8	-	CASTDRGSVYGYTF	TGTGCCAGCACAGACAGGGGGTCGGTCTATGGCTACACCTTC
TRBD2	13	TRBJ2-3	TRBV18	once	CASSPRFSGGGHF	TGTGCCAGCTCACCACGGTTCAGCGGGGGCGGGCATTTT
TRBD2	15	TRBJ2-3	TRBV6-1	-	CASSELAGGADTQYF	TGTGCCAGCAGTGAGTTAGCGGGAGGCGCAGATACGCAGTATTTT
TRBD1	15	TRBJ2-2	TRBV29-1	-	CSVPGGTGAAGELFF	TGCAGCGTCCCTGGCGGGACAGGGGCGGCCGGGGAGCTGTTTTTT
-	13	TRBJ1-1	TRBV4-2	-	CASSLDFNTEAFF	TGTGCCAGCAGCTTGGACTTCAACACTGAAGCTTTCTTT
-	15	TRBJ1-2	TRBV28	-	CASSLTGGSHYGYTF	TGTGCCAGCAGTTTAACCGGGGGATCCCACTATGGCTACACCTTC
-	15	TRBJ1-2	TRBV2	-	CASSEAIRGSTGYTF	TGTGCCAGCAGTGAAGCCATAAGGGGGAGCACGGGCTACACCTTC
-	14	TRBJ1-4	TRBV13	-	CASSFGVANEKLFF	TGTGCCAGCAGCTTCGGGGTAGCTAATGAAAAACTGTTTTTT
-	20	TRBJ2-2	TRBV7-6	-	CASSFKLKGRGRGDTGELFF	TGTGCCAGCAGCTTTAAGTTAAAGGGCAGGGGAAGGGGAGACACCGGGGAGCTGTTTTTT
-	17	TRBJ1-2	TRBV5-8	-	CASSYGLLGQPYYGYTF	TGTGCCAGCAGCTATGGATTGTTAGGACAGCCTTACTATGGCTACACCTTC
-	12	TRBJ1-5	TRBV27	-	CASSFAGQPQHF	TGTGCCAGCAGTTTCGCAGGTCAGCCCCAGCATTTT
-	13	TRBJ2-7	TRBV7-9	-	CASSLVSSYEQYF	TGTGCCAGCAGCTTAGTCAGCAGTTACGAGCAGTACTTC
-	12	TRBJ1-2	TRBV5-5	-	CASSLVSGGYTF	TGTGCCAGCAGCTTGGTGTCGGGTGGCTACACCTTC
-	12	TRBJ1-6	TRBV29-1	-	CSVGTGNSPLHF	TGCAGCGTTGGCACAGGGAATTCACCCCTCCACTTT
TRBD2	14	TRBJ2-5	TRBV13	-	CASSPSGRGETQYF	TGTGCCAGCAGCCCCAGCGGGAGAGGAGAGACCCAGTACTTC
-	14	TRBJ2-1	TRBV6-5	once	CASSPAGTYNEQFF	TGTGCCAGCAGTCCCGCGGGAACCTACAATGAGCAGTTCTTC
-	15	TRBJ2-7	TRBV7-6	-	CASSLDLDSPYEQYF	TGTGCCAGCAGCTTAGATCTGGACTCTCCCTACGAGCAGTACTTC
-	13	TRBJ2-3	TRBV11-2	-	CASRGAYTDTQYF	TGTGCCAGCAGAGGGGCGTACACAGATACGCAGTATTTT
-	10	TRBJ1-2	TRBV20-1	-	CSARRDGYTF	TGCAGTGCCAGACGGGATGGCTACACCTTC
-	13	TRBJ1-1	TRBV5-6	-	CASSLNLNTEAFF	TGTGCCAGCAGCTTGAACTTGAACACTGAAGCTTTCTTT
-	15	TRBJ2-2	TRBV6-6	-	CASSYAITGSWELFF	TGTGCCAGCAGTTACGCCATTACAGGTTCCTGGGAGCTGTTTTTT
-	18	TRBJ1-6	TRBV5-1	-	CASSLAPKTQVGHSPLHF	TGCGCCAGCAGCTTGGCCCCTAAAACCCAGGTGGGGCATTCACCCCTCCACTTT
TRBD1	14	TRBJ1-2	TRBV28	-	CASSFRGGFGGYTF	TGTGCCAGCAGTTTCAGGGGGGGCTTCGGTGGCTACACCTTC
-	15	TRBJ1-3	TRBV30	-	CAWSVAWSSGNTIYF	TGTGCCTGGAGTGTAGCCTGGAGCTCTGGAAACACCATATATTTT
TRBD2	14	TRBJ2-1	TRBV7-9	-	CASSSREGAGEQFF	TGTGCCAGCAGCTCGCGGGAGGGCGCGGGGGAGCAGTTCTTC
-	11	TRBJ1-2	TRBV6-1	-	CASSESYGYTF	TGTGCCAGCAGTGAATCCTATGGCTACACCTTC
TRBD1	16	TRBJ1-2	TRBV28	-	CASSTGGTGQWYGYTF	TGTGCCAGCAGCACAGGCGGGACAGGGCAATGGTATGGCTACACCTTC
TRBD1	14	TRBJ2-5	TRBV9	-	CASSAGQGRETQYF	TGTGCCAGCAGCGCGGGACAGGGTCGGGAGACCCAGTACTTC
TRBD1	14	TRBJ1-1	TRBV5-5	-	CASSPTGINTEAFF	TGTGCCAGCAGCCCGACAGGGATCAACACTGAAGCTTTCTTT